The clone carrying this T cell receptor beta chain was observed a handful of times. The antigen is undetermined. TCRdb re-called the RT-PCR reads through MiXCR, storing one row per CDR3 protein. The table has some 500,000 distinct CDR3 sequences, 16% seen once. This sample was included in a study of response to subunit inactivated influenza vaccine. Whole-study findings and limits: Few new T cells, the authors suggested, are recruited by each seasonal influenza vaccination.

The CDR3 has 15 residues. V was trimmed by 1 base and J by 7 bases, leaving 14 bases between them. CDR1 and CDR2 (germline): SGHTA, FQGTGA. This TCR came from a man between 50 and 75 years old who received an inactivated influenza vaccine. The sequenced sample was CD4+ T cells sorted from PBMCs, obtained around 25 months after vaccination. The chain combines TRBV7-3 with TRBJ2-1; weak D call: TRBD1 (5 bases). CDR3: CASSLKVAGMNEQFF. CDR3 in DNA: TGTGCCAGCAGCTTAAAGGTGGCAGGGATGAATGAGCAGTTCTTC.